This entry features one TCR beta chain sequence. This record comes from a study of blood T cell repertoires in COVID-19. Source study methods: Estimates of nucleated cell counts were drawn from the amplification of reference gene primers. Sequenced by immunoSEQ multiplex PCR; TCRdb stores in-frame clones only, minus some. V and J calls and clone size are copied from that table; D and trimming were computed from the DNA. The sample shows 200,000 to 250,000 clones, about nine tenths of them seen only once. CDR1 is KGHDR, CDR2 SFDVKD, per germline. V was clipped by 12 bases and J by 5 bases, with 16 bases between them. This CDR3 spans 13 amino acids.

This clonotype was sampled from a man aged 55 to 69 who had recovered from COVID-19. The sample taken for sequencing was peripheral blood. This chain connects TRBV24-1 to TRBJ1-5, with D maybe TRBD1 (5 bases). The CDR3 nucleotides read TGTGCCGCCCAGGGCAGCCTAGATCAGCCCCAGCATTTT. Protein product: CAAQGSLDQPQHF.